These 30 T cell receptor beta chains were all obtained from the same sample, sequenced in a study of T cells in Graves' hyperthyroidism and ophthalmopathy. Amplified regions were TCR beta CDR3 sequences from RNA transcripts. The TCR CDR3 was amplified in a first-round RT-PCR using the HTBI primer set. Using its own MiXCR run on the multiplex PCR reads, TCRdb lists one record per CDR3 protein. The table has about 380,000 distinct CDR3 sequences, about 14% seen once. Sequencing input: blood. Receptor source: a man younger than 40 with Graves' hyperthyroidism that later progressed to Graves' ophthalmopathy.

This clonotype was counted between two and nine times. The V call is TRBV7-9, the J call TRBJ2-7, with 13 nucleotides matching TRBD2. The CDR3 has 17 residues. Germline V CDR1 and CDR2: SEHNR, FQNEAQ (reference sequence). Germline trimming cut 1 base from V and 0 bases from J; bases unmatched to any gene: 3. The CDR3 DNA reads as TGTGCCAGCAGCTTAGGACTAGCGGGGGGAACCTCCTACGAGCAGTACTTC. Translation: CASSLGLAGGTSYEQYF. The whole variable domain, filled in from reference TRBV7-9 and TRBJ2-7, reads DTGVSQNPRHKITKRGQNVTFRCDPISEHNRLYWYRQTLGQGPEFLTYFQNEAQLEKSRLLSDRFSAERPKGSFSTLEIQRTEQGDSAMYLCASSLGLAGGTSYEQYFGPGTRLTVT.

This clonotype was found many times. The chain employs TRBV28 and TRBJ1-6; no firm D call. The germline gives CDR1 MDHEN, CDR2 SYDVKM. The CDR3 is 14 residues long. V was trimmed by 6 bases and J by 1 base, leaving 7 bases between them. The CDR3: CASRSGSYNSPLHF. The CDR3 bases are TGTGCCAGCAGATCGGGATCCTATAATTCACCCCTCCACTTT.

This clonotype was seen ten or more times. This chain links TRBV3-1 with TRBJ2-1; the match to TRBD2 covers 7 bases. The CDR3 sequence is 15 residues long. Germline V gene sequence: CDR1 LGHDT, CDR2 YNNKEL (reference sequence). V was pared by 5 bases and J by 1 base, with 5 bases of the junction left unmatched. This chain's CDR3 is CASSVTGGSYNEQFF. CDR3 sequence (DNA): TGTGCCAGCAGCGTGACGGGGGGTTCCTACAATGAGCAGTTCTTC.

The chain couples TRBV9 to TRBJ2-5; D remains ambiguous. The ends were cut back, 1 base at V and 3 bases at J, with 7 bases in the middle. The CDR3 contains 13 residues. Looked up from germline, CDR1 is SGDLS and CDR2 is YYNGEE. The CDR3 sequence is CASSVRAEETQYF. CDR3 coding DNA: TGTGCCAGCAGCGTAAGGGCAGAAGAGACCCAGTACTTC.

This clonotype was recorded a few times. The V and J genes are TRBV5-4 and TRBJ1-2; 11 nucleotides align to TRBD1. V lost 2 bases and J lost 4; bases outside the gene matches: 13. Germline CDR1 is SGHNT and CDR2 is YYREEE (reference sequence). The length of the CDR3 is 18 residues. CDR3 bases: TGTGCCAGCAGCTTACCGAGGACAGGGGGCGCTGGGGCCTATGGCTACACCTTC. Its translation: CASSLPRTGGAGAYGYTF. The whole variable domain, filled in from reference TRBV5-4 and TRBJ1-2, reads ETGVTQSPTHLIKTRGQQVTLRCSSQSGHNTVSWYQQALGQGPQFIFQYYREEENGRGNFPPRFSGLQFPNYSSELNVNALELDDSALYLCASSLPRTGGAGAYGYTFGSGTRLTVV.

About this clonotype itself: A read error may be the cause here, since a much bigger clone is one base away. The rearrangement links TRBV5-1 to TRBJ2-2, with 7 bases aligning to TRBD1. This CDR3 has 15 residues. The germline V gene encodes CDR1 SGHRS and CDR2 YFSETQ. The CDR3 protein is CACSFGTANTGELFF. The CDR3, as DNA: TGCGCCTGCAGCTTTGGGACAGCGAACACCGGGGAGCTGTTTTTT.

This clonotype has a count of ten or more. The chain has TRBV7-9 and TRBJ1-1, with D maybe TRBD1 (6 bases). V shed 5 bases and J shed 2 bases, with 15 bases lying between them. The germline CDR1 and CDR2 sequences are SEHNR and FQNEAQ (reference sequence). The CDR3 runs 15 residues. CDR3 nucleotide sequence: TGTGCCAGCAGCACTAGGGCGGGACATAACACTGAAGCTTTCTTT. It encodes CASSTRAGHNTEAFF.

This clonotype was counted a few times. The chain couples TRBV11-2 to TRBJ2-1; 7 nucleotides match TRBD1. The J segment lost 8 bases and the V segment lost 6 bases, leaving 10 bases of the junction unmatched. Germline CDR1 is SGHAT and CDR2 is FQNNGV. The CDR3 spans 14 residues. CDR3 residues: CASSDLDRVDEQFF. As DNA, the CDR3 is TGTGCCAGCAGTGACTTAGACAGGGTTGATGAGCAGTTCTTC.

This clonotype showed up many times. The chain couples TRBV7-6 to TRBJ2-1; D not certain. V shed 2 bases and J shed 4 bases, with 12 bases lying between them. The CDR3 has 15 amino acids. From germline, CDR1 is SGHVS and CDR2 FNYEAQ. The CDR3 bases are TGTGCCAGCAGCTTAATAGCCAGTCTATACAATGAGCAGTTCTTC. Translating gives CASSLIASLYNEQFF.

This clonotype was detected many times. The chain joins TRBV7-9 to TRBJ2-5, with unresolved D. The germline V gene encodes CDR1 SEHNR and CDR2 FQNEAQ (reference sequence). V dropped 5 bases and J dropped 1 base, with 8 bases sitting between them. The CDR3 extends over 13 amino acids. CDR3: CASSLRRQETQYF. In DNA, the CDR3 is TGTGCCAGCAGCCTAAGACGCCAAGAGACCCAGTACTTC.

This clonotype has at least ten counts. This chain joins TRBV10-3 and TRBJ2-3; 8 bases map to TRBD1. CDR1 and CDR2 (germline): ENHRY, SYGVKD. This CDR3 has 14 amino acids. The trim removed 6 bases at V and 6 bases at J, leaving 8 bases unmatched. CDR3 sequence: CAIRRDRGLDTQYF. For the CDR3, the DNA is TGTGCCATCAGGAGAGACAGGGGTTTGGATACGCAGTATTTT.

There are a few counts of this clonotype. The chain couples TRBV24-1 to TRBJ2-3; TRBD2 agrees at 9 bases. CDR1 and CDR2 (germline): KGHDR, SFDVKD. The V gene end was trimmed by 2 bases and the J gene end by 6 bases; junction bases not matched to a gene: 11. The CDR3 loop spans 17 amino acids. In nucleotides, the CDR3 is TGTGCCACCAGTGATTCTCAGACTAGCGGTCCGATGGATACGCAGTATTTT. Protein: CATSDSQTSGPMDTQYF.

The CDR3 loop is CASSLLRRARTDTQYF. The CDR3 bases are TGCGCCAGCAGCTTGTTGAGGCGGGCGCGCACAGATACGCAGTATTTT. The J gene is TRBJ2-3, the V gene TRBV5-1; perhaps TRBD2 as D (5 bases). The CDR3 runs 16 residues. The germline V and J ends were trimmed by 1 base and 1 base, with 13 bases remaining between them. Germline V gene sequence: CDR1 SGHRS, CDR2 YFSETQ.

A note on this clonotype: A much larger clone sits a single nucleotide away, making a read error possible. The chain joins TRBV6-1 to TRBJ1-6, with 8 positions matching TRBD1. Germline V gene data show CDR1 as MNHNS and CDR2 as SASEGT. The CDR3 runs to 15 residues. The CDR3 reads CACSPGTGGNSPLHF. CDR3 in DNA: TGTGCCTGCAGTCCCGGGACAGGCGGTAATTCACCCCTCCACTTT.

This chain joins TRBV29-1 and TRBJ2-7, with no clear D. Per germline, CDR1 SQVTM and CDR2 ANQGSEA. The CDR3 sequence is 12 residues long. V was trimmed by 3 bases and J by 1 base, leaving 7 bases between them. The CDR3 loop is CSVDRGSYEQYF. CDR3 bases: TGCAGCGTTGACCGTGGATCCTACGAGCAGTACTTC.

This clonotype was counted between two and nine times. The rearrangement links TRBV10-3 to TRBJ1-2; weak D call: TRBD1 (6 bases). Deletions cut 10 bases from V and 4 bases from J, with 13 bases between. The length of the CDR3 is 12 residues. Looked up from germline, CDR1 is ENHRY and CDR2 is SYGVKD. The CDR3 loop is CATTGTSYGYTF. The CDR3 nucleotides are TGTGCCACCACCGGGACAAGCTATGGCTACACCTTC.

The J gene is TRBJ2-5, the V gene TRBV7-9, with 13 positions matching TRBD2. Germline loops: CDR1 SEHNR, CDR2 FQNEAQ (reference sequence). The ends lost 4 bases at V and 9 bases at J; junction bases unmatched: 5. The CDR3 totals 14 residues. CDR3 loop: CASSWTSGGLAQYF. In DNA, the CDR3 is TGTGCCAGCAGCTGGACTAGCGGGGGCCTGGCCCAGTACTTC.

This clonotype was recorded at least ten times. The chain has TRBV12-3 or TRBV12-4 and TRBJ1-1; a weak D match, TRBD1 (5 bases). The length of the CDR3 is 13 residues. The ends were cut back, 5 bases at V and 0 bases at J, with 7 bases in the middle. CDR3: CASSKGVNTEAFF. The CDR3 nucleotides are TGTGCCAGCAGTAAAGGGGTGAACACTGAAGCTTTCTTT.

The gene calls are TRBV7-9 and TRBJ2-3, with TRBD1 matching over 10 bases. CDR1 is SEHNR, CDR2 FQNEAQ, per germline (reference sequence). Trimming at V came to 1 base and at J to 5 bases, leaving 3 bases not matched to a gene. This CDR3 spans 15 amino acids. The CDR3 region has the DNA TGTGCCAGCAGCTTAGTCGGGACAGGGGTAGATACGCAGTATTTT. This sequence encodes CASSLVGTGVDTQYF.

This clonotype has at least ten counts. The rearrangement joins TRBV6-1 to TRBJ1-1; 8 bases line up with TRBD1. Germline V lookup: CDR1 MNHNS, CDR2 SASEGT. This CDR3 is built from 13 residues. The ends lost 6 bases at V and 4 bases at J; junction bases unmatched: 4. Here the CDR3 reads CASRLGTGTEAFF. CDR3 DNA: TGTGCCAGCAGGCTCGGGACAGGCACTGAAGCTTTCTTT.

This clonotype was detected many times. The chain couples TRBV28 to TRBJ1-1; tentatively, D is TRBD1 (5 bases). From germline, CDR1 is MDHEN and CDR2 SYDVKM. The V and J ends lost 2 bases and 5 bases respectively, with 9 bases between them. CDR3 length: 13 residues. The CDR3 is CASSLGGETEAFF. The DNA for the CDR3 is TGTGCCAGCAGTTTAGGGGGGGAGACTGAAGCTTTCTTT.

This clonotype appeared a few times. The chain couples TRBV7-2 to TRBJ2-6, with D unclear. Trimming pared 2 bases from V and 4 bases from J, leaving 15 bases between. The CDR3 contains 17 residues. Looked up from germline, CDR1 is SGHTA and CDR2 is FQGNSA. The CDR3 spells CASSLRRRSVGANVLTF. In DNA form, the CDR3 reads TGTGCCAGCAGCTTACGAAGGCGGTCGGTCGGGGCCAACGTCCTGACTTTC.

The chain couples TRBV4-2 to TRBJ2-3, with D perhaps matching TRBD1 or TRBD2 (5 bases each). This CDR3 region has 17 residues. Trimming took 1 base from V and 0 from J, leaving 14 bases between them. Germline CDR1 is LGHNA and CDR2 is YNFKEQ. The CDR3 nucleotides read TGTGCCAGCAGCCAAGGGGGGTACGGGGCTAGCACAGATACGCAGTATTTT. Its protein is CASSQGGYGASTDTQYF.

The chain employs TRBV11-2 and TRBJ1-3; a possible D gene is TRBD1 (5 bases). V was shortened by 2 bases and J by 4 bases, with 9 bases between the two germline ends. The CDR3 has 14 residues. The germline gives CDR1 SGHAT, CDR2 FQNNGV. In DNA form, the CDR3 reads TGTGCCAGCAGCTTAACTGGGGACGGAAACACCATATATTTT. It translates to CASSLTGDGNTIYF.

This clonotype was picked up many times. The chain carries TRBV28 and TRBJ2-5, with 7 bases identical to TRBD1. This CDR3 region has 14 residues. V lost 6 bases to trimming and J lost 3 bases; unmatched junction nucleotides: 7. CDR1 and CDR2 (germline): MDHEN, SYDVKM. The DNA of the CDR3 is TGTGCCAGCAGGAGACAGGGCGGCAAAGAGACCCAGTACTTC. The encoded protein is CASRRQGGKETQYF.

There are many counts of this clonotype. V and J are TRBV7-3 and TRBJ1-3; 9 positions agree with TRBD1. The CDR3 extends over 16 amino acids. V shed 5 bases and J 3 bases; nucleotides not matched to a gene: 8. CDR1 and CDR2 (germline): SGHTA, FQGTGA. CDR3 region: CASSPHRGLVGNTIYF. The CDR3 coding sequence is TGTGCCAGCAGCCCGCACAGGGGGCTGGTTGGAAACACCATATATTTT.

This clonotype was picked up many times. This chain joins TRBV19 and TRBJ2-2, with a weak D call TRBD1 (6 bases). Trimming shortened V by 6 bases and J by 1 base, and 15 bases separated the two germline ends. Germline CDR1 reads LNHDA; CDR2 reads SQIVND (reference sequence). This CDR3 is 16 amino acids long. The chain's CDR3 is CASRNRVWENTGELFF. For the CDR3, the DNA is TGTGCCAGTAGAAACAGGGTCTGGGAGAACACCGGGGAGCTGTTTTTT.

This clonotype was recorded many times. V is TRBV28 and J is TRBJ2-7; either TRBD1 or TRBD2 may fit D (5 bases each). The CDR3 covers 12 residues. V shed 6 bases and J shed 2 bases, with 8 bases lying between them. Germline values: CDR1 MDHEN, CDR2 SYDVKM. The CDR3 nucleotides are TGTGCCAGCAGACCGGGACCCTACGAGCAGTACTTC. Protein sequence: CASRPGPYEQYF. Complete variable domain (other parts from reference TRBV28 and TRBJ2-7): DVKVTQSSRYLVKRTGEKVFLECVQDMDHENMFWYRQDPGLGLRLIYFSYDVKMKEKGDIPEGYSVSREKKERFSLILESASTNQTSMYLCASRPGPYEQYFGPGTRLTVT.

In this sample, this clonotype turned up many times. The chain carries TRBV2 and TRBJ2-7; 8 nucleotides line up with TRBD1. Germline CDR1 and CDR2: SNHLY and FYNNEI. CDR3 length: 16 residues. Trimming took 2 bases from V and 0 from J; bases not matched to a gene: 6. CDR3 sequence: CASSERRTGYSYEQYF. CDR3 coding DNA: TGTGCCAGCAGTGAAAGGCGGACAGGGTACTCCTACGAGCAGTACTTC.

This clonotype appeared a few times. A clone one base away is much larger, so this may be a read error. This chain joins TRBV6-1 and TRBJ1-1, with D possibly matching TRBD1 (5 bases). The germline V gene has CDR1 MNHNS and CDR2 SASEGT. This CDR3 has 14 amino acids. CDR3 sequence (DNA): TGTGCCAGCAGCCGGGGACCGGCGAACACTGAAGCTTCCTTT. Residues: CASSRGPANTEASF.